This paragraph reports one TCR beta chain. What it binds is not known. The data derive from a study of vaccination and CD4 T cells after COVID-19. Study-level information: Nasal swab PCR showed SARS-CoV-2 in convalescent patients, some ten with mild and one with severe disease. As control conditions, cultures were given either a CEFX pool serving as positive control, an HIV-1 Nef pool, or no peptide at all. Study conclusions and caveats: Within the convalescent patients, spike mono-reactivity was found in 304 of 307 vaccine-specific clones.

Cultured CD4+ T cell DNA underwent sequencing with the Oncomine TCR Beta short-read assay. MiXCR, applied by TCRdb to the PCR reads, yields one record per CDR3 protein. The sample shows approximately 12,000 distinct CDR3 sequences, around 64% of them seen only once. The treatment here: roughly 11-day PBMC culture with coronavirus spike peptide pools or control peptides (ViraFEST assay). Sequencing was carried out using CD4+ T cells from blood, cultured in vitro. The source of this sequence is a human donor who had recovered from COVID-19.

The CDR3 sequence: CASLLRLASSTDTQYF. The CDR3 DNA is TGTGCCAGCCTCCTTAGGTTAGCGTCTAGCACAGATACGCAGTATTTT. The chain carries TRBV6-1 and TRBJ2-3, with a possible D match to TRBD2 (5 bases). Germline CDR1 reads MNHNS; CDR2 reads SASEGT. The CDR3 is 16 residues long. Trimming removed 8 bases at V and 0 bases at J, with 18 bases between.